This paragraph covers one TCR beta chain sequence. What it recognizes is unknown. For the second PCR, which ran for about 7 to 11 cycles, a sample-barcoded 5' primer and a J-beta primer mix were used. Every cDNA molecule bore a tag from a template-switch adaptor containing 12 random nucleotides. TCRdb reprocessed the 5' RACE reads with MiXCR, giving one entry per CDR3 protein. The sample lists about 640,000 distinct CDR3 sequences, under 65% occurring once. This entry belongs to a study of blood T cells in healthy people across ages. Broader study findings: Diversity figures based on one million T cells were deemed too low.

Every donor gave roughly 9.2 milliliters of peripheral blood. The V segment lost 3 bases and the J segment 7 bases; nucleotides outside the gene matches: 9. The CDR3 has 15 residues. Per germline, CDR1 DFQATT and CDR2 SNEGSKA (reference sequence). Sequencing input: blood. This chain uses TRBV20-1 with TRBJ2-4; 10 positions match TRBD2. This TCR derives from a man aged 60 to 75 in good health. The CDR3 sequence is CSARLAGASGNIQYF. Written as DNA, the CDR3 is TGCAGTGCTAGGCTAGCGGGGGCCTCGGGGAACATTCAGTACTTC.